This T cell receptor (beta chain) was captured in a study of graft-versus-host responses after intestinal transplantation. Study overall: Multivisceral, liver-intestinal, or isolated intestinal grafts went to recipients. Findings of the study overall: Peak levels of circulating GvH clones tracked with early post-transplant HvG declines.

Only in-frame clones appear in the TCRdb table, and some are missing; sequencing was by immunoSEQ multiplex PCR. The sample contains around 130,000 clones, over 85% of which appear only once. About this clone itself: Its target is unknown.

This CDR3 contains 11 residues. Germline V lookup: CDR1 DFQATT, CDR2 SNEGSKA (reference sequence). Trimming cost V 6 bases and J 1 base, with 6 bases left between them. Sequenced material: unstimulated CD4+ T cells sorted from spleen or lymph node cells, taken before intestinal transplant. The receptor was derived from a human donor who received an intestinal transplant. This sequence joins TRBV20-1 and TRBJ2-5, with D perhaps matching TRBD1 (5 bases). The CDR3 is CSAGVQETQYF. The CDR3 nucleotides read TGCAGTGCAGGGGTCCAAGAGACCCAGTACTTC.